Sequencing of this TCR beta chain was carried out in a study of breast tumors, draining lymph nodes, adjacent tissues. Breast cancer patients provided tissue from their axillary draining lymph nodes. Broader study findings: Data fit most tumor T cells coming from lymph node, expanding in tumor.

Via MiXCR, TCRdb re-called the multiplex PCR reads, giving one row per CDR3 protein. Here the sample spans 75,000 to 100,000 distinct CDR3 sequences, approximately 20% being singletons. This clonotype was observed at least ten times. The antigen is unknown. V dropped 1 base and J dropped 3 bases, with 6 bases sitting between them. CDR1 is MGHRA and CDR2 is YSYEKL in the germline V gene. The CDR3 extends over 13 amino acids. The sequenced sample consisted of axillary lymph node tissue. The clonotype comes from a female donor with breast cancer. Some clones in this sample may be carry-over from other donors' samples. The chain combines TRBV4-1 with TRBJ1-2; unclear D gene. CDR3 loop: CASSQVAYYGYTF. The CDR3 bases are TGCGCCAGCAGCCAAGTTGCGTACTATGGCTACACCTTC.